The rows below give T cell receptor beta chains drawn from one sample of a study of blood T cell repertoires in COVID-19. Here immunoSEQ multiplex PCR was the method, and the copy in TCRdb shows in-frame clones only, minus some. The sample consists of a few hundred thousand clones, 80% to 90% of them appearing once. The sequenced sample consisted of peripheral blood. These receptors all stem from a woman aged 30 to 39 with COVID-19, enrolled during active disease. CDR3s include the opening cysteine and the closing phenylalanine or tryptophan. A D gene is named only where the DNA matches it firmly. Rows may omit the clone size; those that give it use once, few, many or a size class.

NA | TRBJ2-3 | TRBV13 | TRBD1 | TGTGCCAGCAGCTTGACCGGGACAGGGGTGAAAGATACGCAGTATTTT | CASSLTGTGVKDTQYF
NA | TRBJ2-7 | TRBV7-9 | NA | TGTGCCAGCATCTTGTCTGGTGGCAACGAGCAGTACTTC | CASILSGGNEQYF
NA | TRBJ2-2 | TRBV10-3 | TRBD2 | TGTGCCATCAGTGTAGGGACTAGAGTTTCCGGGGAGCTGTTTTTT | CAISVGTRVSGELFF
NA | TRBJ1-2 | TRBV7-9 | TRBD1 | TGTGCCAGCAGCCAGACAGGGGTATATGGCTACACCTTC | CASSQTGVYGYTF
NA | TRBJ1-2 | TRBV14 | TRBD1 | TGTGCCACCTCGGACAGGCAGGAGGGCTACACCTTC | CATSDRQEGYTF
NA | TRBJ2-5 | TRBV7-6 | TRBD2 | TGTGCCAGCAGCCAAGTTCCTCCGGGACTAGCGGGGTCTCAAGAGACCCAGTACTTC | CASSQVPPGLAGSQETQYF
NA | TRBJ2-1 | TRBV29-1 | NA | TGCAGCGTTGAAATTGCTAGCGAGATCAACAATGAGCAGTTCTTC | CSVEIASEINNEQFF
NA | TRBJ1-3 | TRBV7-7 | TRBD1 | TGTGCTAGCAGCGCGGACAGGGGGCCCGGAAACACCATATATTTT | CASSADRGPGNTIYF
many | TRBJ2-3 | TRBV6-2/TRBV6-3 | NA | TGTGCCAGCAGTTACATCAGGGGGGGCACAGATACGCAGTATTTT | CASSYIRGGTDTQYF
NA | TRBJ1-3 | TRBV19 | NA | TGTGCCAGTAGTCCCTCAGGAGGGGCACTTGGCGGAAACACCATATATTTT | CASSPSGGALGGNTIYF
once | TRBJ2-4 | TRBV6-5 | NA | TGTGCCAGCAGTTACCGTCCGGAGCCACCGACAAACATTCAGTACTTC | CASSYRPEPPTNIQYF
NA | TRBJ1-2 | TRBV27 | TRBD1 | TGTGCCAGCAGTAAGGGACAGGGGGATGGCTACACCTTC | CASSKGQGDGYTF
NA | TRBJ2-1 | TRBV3-1/TRBV3-2 | TRBD2 | TGTGCCAGCAGCCAAGATCGTCTAGCGGGAGGGCCAGGTCTGTTCTTC | CASSQDRLAGGPGLFF
once | TRBJ1-4 | TRBV11-2 | NA | TGTGCCAGCAGCTTAGCCCCTGGACAGCCTAATGAAAAACTGTTTTTT | CASSLAPGQPNEKLFF
NA | TRBJ1-6 | TRBV11-3 | TRBD1 | TGTGCCAGCAGCTCTGGACAGGAGAATTCACCCCTCCACTTT | CASSSGQENSPLHF
NA | TRBJ1-3 | TRBV7-2 | TRBD1 | TGTGCCAGCAGTAAGGACAGGGGCTCTGGAAACACCATATATTTT | CASSKDRGSGNTIYF
NA | TRBJ2-2 | TRBV7-8 | NA | TGTGCCAGCAGCCCAAAGGGGGGGGACACCGGGGAGCTGTTTTTT | CASSPKGGDTGELFF
NA | TRBJ2-3 | TRBV28 | TRBD2 | TGTGCCAGCAGTGTGGGGAGGGTGAGCACAGATACGCAGTATTTT | CASSVGRVSTDTQYF
NA | TRBJ2-5 | TRBV29-1 | TRBD2 | TGCAGCGTTGAGAGGGGACTAGCGGGAGAAGGAGAGACCCAGTACTTC | CSVERGLAGEGETQYF
NA | TRBJ1-1 | TRBV27 | NA | TGTGCCAGCAGTTTATCGCGGGGGGCTGAAGCTTTCTTT | CASSLSRGAEAFF
NA | TRBJ1-2 | TRBV5-4 | TRBD1 | TGTGCCAGCAGGTCCGGGACAGGGGTTTTCGGCTATGGCTACACCTTC | CASRSGTGVFGYGYTF